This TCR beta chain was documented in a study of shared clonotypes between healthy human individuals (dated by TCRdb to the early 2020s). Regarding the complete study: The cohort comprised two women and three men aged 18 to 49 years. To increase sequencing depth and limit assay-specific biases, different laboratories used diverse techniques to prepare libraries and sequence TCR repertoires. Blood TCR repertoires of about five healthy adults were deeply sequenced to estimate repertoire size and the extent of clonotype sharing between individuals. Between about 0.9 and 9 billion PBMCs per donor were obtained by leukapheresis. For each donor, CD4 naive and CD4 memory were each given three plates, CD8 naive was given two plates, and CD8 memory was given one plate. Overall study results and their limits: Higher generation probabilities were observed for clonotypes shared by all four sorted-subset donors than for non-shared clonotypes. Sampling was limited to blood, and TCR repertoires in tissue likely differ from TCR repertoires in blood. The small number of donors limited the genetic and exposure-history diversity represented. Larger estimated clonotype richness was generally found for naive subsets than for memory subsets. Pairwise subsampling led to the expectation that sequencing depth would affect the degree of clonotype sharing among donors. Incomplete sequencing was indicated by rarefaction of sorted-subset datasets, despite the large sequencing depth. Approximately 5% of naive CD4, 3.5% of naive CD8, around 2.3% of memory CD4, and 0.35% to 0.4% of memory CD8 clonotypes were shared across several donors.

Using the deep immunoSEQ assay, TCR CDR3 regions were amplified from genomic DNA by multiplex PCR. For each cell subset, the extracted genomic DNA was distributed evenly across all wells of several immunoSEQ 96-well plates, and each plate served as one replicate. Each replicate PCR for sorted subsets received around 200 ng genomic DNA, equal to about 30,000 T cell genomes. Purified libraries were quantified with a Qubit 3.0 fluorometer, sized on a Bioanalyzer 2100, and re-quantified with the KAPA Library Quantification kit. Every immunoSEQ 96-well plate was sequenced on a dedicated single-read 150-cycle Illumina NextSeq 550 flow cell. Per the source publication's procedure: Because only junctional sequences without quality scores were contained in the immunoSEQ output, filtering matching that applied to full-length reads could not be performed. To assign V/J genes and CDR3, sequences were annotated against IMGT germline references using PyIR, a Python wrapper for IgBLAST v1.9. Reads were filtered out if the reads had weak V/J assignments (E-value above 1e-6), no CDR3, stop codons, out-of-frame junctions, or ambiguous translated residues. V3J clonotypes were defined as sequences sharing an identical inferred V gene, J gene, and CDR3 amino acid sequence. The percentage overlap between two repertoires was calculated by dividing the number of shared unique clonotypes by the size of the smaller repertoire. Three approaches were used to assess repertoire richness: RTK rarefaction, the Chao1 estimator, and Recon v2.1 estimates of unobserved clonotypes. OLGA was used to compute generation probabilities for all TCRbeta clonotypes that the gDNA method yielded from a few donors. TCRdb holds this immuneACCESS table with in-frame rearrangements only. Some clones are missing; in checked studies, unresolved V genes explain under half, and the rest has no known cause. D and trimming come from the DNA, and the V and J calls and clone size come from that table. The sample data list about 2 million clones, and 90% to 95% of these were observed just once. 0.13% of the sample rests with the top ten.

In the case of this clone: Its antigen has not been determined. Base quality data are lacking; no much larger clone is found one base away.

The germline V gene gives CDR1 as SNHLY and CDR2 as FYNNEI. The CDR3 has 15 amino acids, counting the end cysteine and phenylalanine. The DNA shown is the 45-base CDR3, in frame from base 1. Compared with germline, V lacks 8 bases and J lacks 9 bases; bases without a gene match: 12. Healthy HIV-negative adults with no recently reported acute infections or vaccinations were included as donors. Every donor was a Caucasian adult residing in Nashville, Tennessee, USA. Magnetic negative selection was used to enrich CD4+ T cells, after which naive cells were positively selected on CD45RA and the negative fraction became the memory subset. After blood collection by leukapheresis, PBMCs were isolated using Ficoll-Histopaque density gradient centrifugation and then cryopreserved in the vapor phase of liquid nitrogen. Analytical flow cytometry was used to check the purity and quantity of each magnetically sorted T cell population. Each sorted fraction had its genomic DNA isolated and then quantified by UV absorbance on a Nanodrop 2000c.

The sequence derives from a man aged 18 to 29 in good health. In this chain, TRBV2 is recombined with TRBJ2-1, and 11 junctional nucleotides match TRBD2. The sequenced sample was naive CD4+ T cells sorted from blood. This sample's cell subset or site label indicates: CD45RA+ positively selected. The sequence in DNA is TGTGCCAGCTGCTACATAGCGGGGGGGCCGAGTGAGCAGTTCTTC. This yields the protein CASCYIAGGPSEQFF. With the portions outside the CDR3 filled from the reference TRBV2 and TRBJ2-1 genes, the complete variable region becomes EPEVTQTPSHQVTQMGQEVILRCVPISNHLYFYWYRQILGQKVEFLVSFYNNEISEKSEIFDDQFSVERPDGSNFTLKIRSTKLEDSAMYFCASCYIAGGPSEQFFGPGTRLTVL.